Listed here are 28 T cell receptor beta chains from one sample, sequenced in a study of cytomegalovirus exposure and HLA in healthy donors. Use of 60 Vbeta and 13 Jbeta primers characterized the PCR. TCRdb's table, derived via immunoSEQ multiplex PCR, lists solely in-frame clones and lacks some. The repertoire holds more than 110,000 clones, roughly 83% seen once, with 3.5% to 5% in the top ten. The source material was PBMCs. These receptors originate from a man aged 35-49 years in good health and CMV-seropositive.

The J gene is TRBJ1-1, the V gene TRBV5-4; 7 bases fit TRBD1. Germline V CDR1 and CDR2: SGHNT, YYREEE (reference sequence). V was clipped by 3 bases and J by 1 base; unmatched bases: 3. This CDR3 region has 14 residues. CDR3 sequence (DNA): TGTGCCAGCAGCTCGGACAGGAGGAACACTGAAGCTTTCTTT. It encodes CASSSDRRNTEAFF.

V and J are TRBV5-5 and TRBJ2-3; D might be TRBD2 (6 bases). The CDR3 loop spans 13 amino acids. Germline values: CDR1 SGHKS, CDR2 YYEKEE (reference sequence). V lost 4 bases and J lost 1, with 7 bases in between. CDR3 sequence: CASSPGGTDTQYF. CDR3 nucleotides: TGTGCCAGCAGCCCGGGGGGCACAGATACGCAGTATTTT.

The chain uses TRBV27 and TRBJ2-1, with 9 bases lining up with TRBD1. In germline, CDR1 is MNHEY, CDR2 SMNVEV (reference sequence). CDR3 length equals 16 residues. Trimming removed 5 bases from V and 9 bases from J; junction bases left unmatched: 14. This CDR3 is CASSPRTGAFLCEQFF. CDR3 bases: TGTGCCAGCAGTCCCCGGACAGGGGCCTTCCTATGTGAGCAGTTCTTC.

The rearrangement joins TRBV19 to TRBJ1-3; D possibly corresponds to TRBD1 (5 bases). Germline V gene data show CDR1 as LNHDA and CDR2 as SQIVND (reference sequence). The CDR3 totals 15 residues. The V and J ends lost 6 bases and 1 base respectively, with 13 bases between them. The CDR3 protein is CASSLRGLSGNTIYF. The CDR3, as DNA: TGTGCCAGTAGCCTAAGGGGCCTTTCTGGAAACACCATATATTTT.

The chain has TRBV18 and TRBJ1-2; 11 bases fit TRBD1. V dropped 2 bases and J dropped 8; count of bases not matched to a gene: 7. The CDR3 runs 15 residues. Looked up from germline, CDR1 is KGHSH and CDR2 is LQKENI. Written as DNA, the CDR3 is TGTGCCAGCTCACCAACGACCGGGACAGGGGGAGGCTACACCTTC. Amino acids: CASSPTTGTGGGYTF.

This clone was detected a few times. V usage is TRBV2 and J usage is TRBJ2-2; TRBD1 aligns across 7 bases. Germline V gene sequence: CDR1 SNHLY, CDR2 FYNNEI. The V and J ends lost 6 bases and 1 base, in that order; junction bases with no gene match: 5. This CDR3 has 15 amino acids. CDR3 amino acids: CASRGTAGNTGELFF. In nucleotides, the CDR3 is TGTGCCAGCAGGGGGACAGCCGGGAACACCGGGGAGCTGTTTTTT.

This clone has just one count. The chain is built from TRBV7-8 and TRBJ1-5; 7 nucleotides align to TRBD1. Unmatched junction bases numbered 8, after V lost 0 bases and J lost 3 bases. CDR3 length equals 17 residues. Looked up from germline, CDR1 is SGHVS and CDR2 is FQNEAQ. This CDR3 reads CASSLALAGGTNQPQHF. The CDR3 coding sequence is TGTGCCAGCAGCTTAGCTTTGGCAGGGGGAACCAATCAGCCCCAGCATTTT. The full variable domain, rest sourced from reference TRBV7-8 and TRBJ1-5, is GAGVSQSPRYKVAKRGQDVALRCDPISGHVSLFWYQQALGQGPEFLTYFQNEAQLDKSGLPSDRFFAERPEGSVSTLKIQRTQQEDSAVYLCASSLALAGGTNQPQHFGDGTRLSIL.

This clone turned up a few times. This chain joins TRBV29-1 and TRBJ1-2, with 8 bases identical to TRBD1. Germline CDR1 SQVTM, CDR2 ANQGSEA. The CDR3 sequence is 14 residues long. As DNA, the CDR3 is TGCAGGGGGACAGGTTATCCAGAGGACTATGGCTACACCTTC. This sequence encodes CRGTGYPEDYGYTF.

The chain recombines TRBV7-3 with TRBJ2-3; 9 bases map to TRBD1. The CDR3 consists of 15 residues. The germline V gene encodes CDR1 SGHTA and CDR2 FQGTGA. V shed 5 bases and J 6 bases; nucleotides not matched to a gene: 9. CDR3 amino acids: CASSAQGAILDTQYF. The CDR3 nucleotides read TGTGCCAGCAGCGCACAGGGGGCTATTTTGGATACGCAGTATTTT.

V gene TRBV23-1 combines with J gene TRBJ1-4; D is ambiguous. TRBV23-1 has ORF status, its function being uncertain. The V end lost 1 base, the J end lost 2 bases, and 8 bases lay between the germline ends. The CDR3 length is 15 residues. CDR3 residues: CASSQFDGTNEKLFF. CDR3 nucleotide sequence: TGCGCCAGCAGTCAATTTGACGGGACTAATGAAAAACTGTTTTTT.

The V and J genes are TRBV18 and TRBJ2-1; possible D gene TRBD2, 6 bases. V was clipped by 2 bases and J by 5 bases, with 7 bases between them. The CDR3 has 13 amino acids. Per germline, CDR1 KGHSH and CDR2 LQKENI. CDR3 nucleotide sequence: TGTGCCAGCTCACCAGGGACTGACAATGAGCAGTTCTTC. It codes for CASSPGTDNEQFF. The whole variable domain, filled in from reference TRBV18 and TRBJ2-1, reads NAGVMQNPRHLVRRRGQEARLRCSPMKGHSHVYWYRQLPEEGLKFMVYLQKENIIDESGMPKERFSAEFPKEGPSILRIQQVVRGDSAAYFCASSPGTDNEQFFGPGTRLTVL.

V is TRBV12-5 and J is TRBJ2-7; D perhaps matches TRBD2 (6 bases). V was shortened by 5 bases and J by 0 bases, with 14 bases between the two germline ends. CDR3 size: 15 residues. Germline CDR1 and CDR2: LGHNT and FRNRAP. CDR3 sequence reads: CASGRGTESSYEQYF. The CDR3 nucleotides are TGTGCTAGTGGTCGAGGGACTGAGAGCTCCTACGAGCAGTACTTC.

The sample holds a few counts of this clone. V is TRBV19 and J is TRBJ1-1; the match to TRBD1 covers 7 bases. The CDR3 is 14 residues long. Looked up from germline, CDR1 is LNHDA and CDR2 is SQIVND (reference sequence). V lost 7 bases to trimming and J lost 0 bases; unmatched junction nucleotides: 5. Here the CDR3 reads CASINDRVNTEAFF. CDR3 in DNA: TGTGCCAGTATTAACGACAGGGTGAACACTGAAGCTTTCTTT.

The V and J genes are TRBV7-8 and TRBJ1-1; D call uncertain. The CDR3 runs 14 residues. Germline V gene sequence: CDR1 SGHVS, CDR2 FQNEAQ. Trimming pared 3 bases from V and 1 base from J, leaving 9 bases between. The CDR3 nucleotides read TGTGCCAGCAGCTTCTCGGCGGGGAACACTGAAGCTTTCTTT. Its translation: CASSFSAGNTEAFF.

This chain connects TRBV19 to TRBJ2-3, with D possibly matching TRBD2 (5 bases). The germline V and J ends were trimmed by 7 bases and 6 bases, with 14 bases remaining between them. CDR3 length equals 13 residues. Germline V gene sequence: CDR1 LNHDA, CDR2 SQIVND (reference sequence). The DNA for the CDR3 is TGTGCCAGTAATCCGGGGTCCGGCGATACGCAGTATTTT. This codes for CASNPGSGDTQYF.

This sequence joins TRBV6-5 and TRBJ1-2, with a possible D match to TRBD1 (5 bases). This CDR3 is 11 amino acids long. V was pared by 7 bases and J by 10 bases, with 13 bases between. Germline assignment: CDR1 MNHEY and CDR2 SVGAGI. The CDR3 bases are TGTGCCAGCATAGTGGGAGGGGACTACACCTTC. Residues: CASIVGGDYTF.

The rearrangement uses TRBV27 and TRBJ2-3; 12 nucleotides match TRBD1. CDR3 size: 16 residues. Trimming at V came to 6 bases and at J to 5 bases, leaving 9 bases not matched to a gene. Germline CDR1 reads MNHEY; CDR2 reads SMNVEV (reference sequence). The CDR3 loop reads CASRLYGTGGVDTQYF. The CDR3 nucleotides are TGTGCCAGCAGGCTTTACGGGACAGGGGGCGTAGATACGCAGTATTTT.

Details on this clone: The sample carries other DNA sequences with the same CDR3. The J gene is TRBJ2-3, the V gene TRBV25-1, with a possible D match to TRBD1 (6 bases). V was cut by 5 bases and J by 6 bases, with 15 bases left in between. The CDR3 sequence is 14 residues long. The V gene's germline CDR1 is MGHDK and CDR2 SYGVNS. CDR3: CASSRRTVADTQYF. CDR3 DNA: TGTGCCAGCAGTCGAAGGACAGTAGCGGATACGCAGTATTTT.

The chain joins TRBV6-6 to TRBJ2-4, with 12 bases lining up with TRBD1. This CDR3 has 15 residues. Germline CDR1 and CDR2: MNHNY and SVGAGI (reference sequence). V lost 8 bases, J lost 1 base, and 3 bases stayed unmatched. The CDR3 region has the DNA TGTGCCAGCTGGGACAGGGGGCTTGCCAAAAACATTCAGTACTTC. As protein: CASWDRGLAKNIQYF.

V gene TRBV27 combines with J gene TRBJ1-2; 9 bases line up with TRBD1. The CDR3 has 15 residues. The V gene's germline CDR1 is MNHEY and CDR2 SMNVEV (reference sequence). V shed 4 bases, J shed 1 base, and the junction held 4 bases outside the gene matches. The CDR3 DNA reads as TGTGCCAGCAGTTCGGGACAGGGCCTTAACTATGGCTACACCTTC. It is translated as CASSSGQGLNYGYTF.

The chain joins TRBV11-2 to TRBJ2-7; TRBD1 is a possible D gene (6 bases). Trimming pared 3 bases from V and 1 base from J, leaving 13 bases between. Per germline, CDR1 SGHAT and CDR2 FQNNGV. The CDR3 length is 15 residues. In nucleotides, the CDR3 is TGTGCCAGCAGCTTCGACAGGATCGAATCCTACGAGCAGTACTTC. This gives the protein CASSFDRIESYEQYF.

This clone has just one count. The rearrangement joins TRBV4-3 to TRBJ1-1, with D possibly TRBD1 on 5 matching bases. Per the germline V gene, CDR1 is LGHNA and CDR2 is YSLEER. The V end was cut by 4 bases, the J end by 1 base, with 13 bases between. The CDR3 contains 15 residues. The CDR3 DNA sequence: TGCGCCAGCAGCCGGGACTCCATGGGGAACACTGAAGCTTTCTTT. It is translated as CASSRDSMGNTEAFF.

V and J are TRBV29-1 and TRBJ1-1; 7 nucleotides agree with TRBD1. This CDR3 is built from 13 residues. Germline V lookup: CDR1 SQVTM, CDR2 ANQGSEA. Germline trimming cut 3 bases from V and 4 bases from J; bases unmatched to any gene: 5. The CDR3 coding sequence is TGCAGCGTTGATCACAGGGGAGCCACTGAAGCTTTCTTT. This sequence encodes CSVDHRGATEAFF.

The chain couples TRBV7-8 to TRBJ2-3; TRBD1 matches at 7 bases. This CDR3 spans 14 amino acids. Germline-derived CDR1 and CDR2 are SGHVS and FQNEAQ. With 5 bases clipped from V and 2 bases from J, the junction kept 4 bases outside the gene matches. The DNA of the CDR3 is TGTGCCAGCAGCCCCGAGGGGGCCACAGATACGCAGTATTTT. This translates into CASSPEGATDTQYF.

The gene calls are TRBV11-3 and TRBJ2-1, with D maybe TRBD2 (5 bases). The CDR3 covers 13 residues. CDR1 and CDR2 from the germline V gene are SGHNT and YENEEA. V gave up 5 bases and J gave up 9 bases, with 14 bases separating them. The CDR3: CASSPGVESEQFF. The CDR3 DNA is TGTGCCAGCAGCCCCGGGGTTGAATCTGAGCAGTTCTTC.

The CDR3 nucleotides are TGTGCCAGCAGGCTCCTCGGACAACAAAACTACGAGCAGTACTTC. Translation gives CASRLLGQQNYEQYF. This chain joins TRBV6-1 and TRBJ2-7; tentatively, D is TRBD1 (5 bases). Between the trimmed V and J ends, which lost 6 bases and 3 bases, there was a span of 18 bases. This CDR3 comprises 15 residues. Germline CDR1 reads MNHNS; CDR2 reads SASEGT.

V usage is TRBV27 and J usage is TRBJ1-1, with a tentative D call TRBD1 (6 bases). CDR3 size: 14 residues. Trimming took 0 bases from V and 10 from J, leaving 15 bases between them. CDR1 and CDR2 (germline): MNHEY, SMNVEV (reference sequence). For the CDR3, the DNA is TGTGCCAGCAGTTTATCGGGGGCCCTCCGGGGAGCTTTCTTT. It codes for CASSLSGALRGAFF.

This chain joins TRBV7-6 and TRBJ1-5, with a possible D match to TRBD1 (6 bases). The CDR3 is made up of 16 amino acids. Germline-derived CDR1 and CDR2 are SGHVS and FNYEAQ. With 4 bases removed from V and 0 bases from J, the gap between germline ends came to 13 bases. CDR3 nucleotide sequence: TGTGCCAGCAGCTCGGCGGCCAGGGGTAGCAATCAGCCCCAGCATTTT. The encoded protein is CASSSAARGSNQPQHF.